This T cell receptor beta chain was captured by sequencing in a study of PD-L1 blockade in urothelial cancer. Study-wide background: It was in the mid-2010s that patients started atezolizumab at 1,200 mg intravenously every 3 weeks.

Profiled with immunoSEQ multiplex PCR; TCRdb holds only in-frame clones, not every one. The sample holds 100,000 to 150,000 clones, about 84% seen once. The CDR3 is 14 residues long. Germline-derived CDR1 and CDR2 are SGHRS and YFSETQ. Trimming stripped 2 bases from V and 4 bases from J, with 9 bases between. Noted time point: peripheral blood 6 weeks after treatment start. Source: PBMCs, taken around atezolizumab (anti-PD-L1) treatment. The sequence was collected from a man aged 45 to 65 with urothelial cancer. This chain uses TRBV5-1 with TRBJ2-2; D not certain. DNA for the CDR3: TGCGCCAGCAGCTTTCTTGGCGGCACCGGGGAGCTGTTTTTT. It encodes CASSFLGGTGELFF.